This is a list of T cell receptor beta chains from one sample in a study of cytomegalovirus exposure and HLA in healthy donors. Sequencing was performed with immunoSEQ multiplex PCR; in TCRdb, only in-frame clones are kept and a portion is missing. This sample carries around 100,000 clones, around 75% of them seen once, and the ten largest clones take around 5%. Sequenced material: PBMCs. The receptors originated from a woman aged 18-29 years in good health and CMV-seropositive. Both conserved end residues are part of each CDR3. Fields, in order: clone size, D gene, V gene, J gene, CDR3 DNA, CDR3 protein. D genes are given only for firm matches. The size field is filled for only some rows; it gives once, few, many or a size class.

abundance: .
d_gene: .
v_gene: TRBV11-3
j_gene: TRBJ2-5
CDR3nt: TGTGCCAGCAGTTTAGAGGTGCGAGAGACCCAGTACTTC
CDR3aa: CASSLEVRETQYF

abundance: .
d_gene: TRBD1
v_gene: TRBV18
j_gene: TRBJ1-1
CDR3nt: TGTGCCAGCTCACAGCTTGGGACAGGGGACACTGAAGCTTTCTTT
CDR3aa: CASSQLGTGDTEAFF

abundance: .
d_gene: TRBD2
v_gene: TRBV2
j_gene: TRBJ2-7
CDR3nt: TGTGCCAGCCAAGGCGGGAGCTACGAGCAGTACTTC
CDR3aa: CASQGGSYEQYF

abundance: .
d_gene: .
v_gene: TRBV5-1
j_gene: TRBJ1-4
CDR3nt: TGCGCCAGCAGCTTGGGACGCGACAGAGTTAATGAAAAACTGTTTTTT
CDR3aa: CASSLGRDRVNEKLFF

abundance: .
d_gene: TRBD1
v_gene: TRBV5-4
j_gene: TRBJ1-1
CDR3nt: TGTGCCAGCAGCCAAACACAGGGGCGGATGAACACTGAAGCTTTCTTT
CDR3aa: CASSQTQGRMNTEAFF

abundance: once
d_gene: .
v_gene: TRBV19
j_gene: TRBJ2-7
CDR3nt: TGTGCCAGTACAAGGGGCAGCTCCTACGAGCAGTACTTC
CDR3aa: CASTRGSSYEQYF

abundance: .
d_gene: .
v_gene: TRBV7-2
j_gene: TRBJ2-1
CDR3nt: TGTGCCAGCAGCTTAGGATTCTTCAGTGGCAATGAGCAGTTCTTC
CDR3aa: CASSLGFFSGNEQFF

abundance: .
d_gene: TRBD1
v_gene: TRBV4-1
j_gene: TRBJ2-7
CDR3nt: TGCGCCAGCAGCCAAGATTCGAGACAGGGTTGGTACGAGCAGTACTTC
CDR3aa: CASSQDSRQGWYEQYF

abundance: .
d_gene: TRBD2
v_gene: TRBV5-1
j_gene: TRBJ2-3
CDR3nt: TGCGCCAGCAGTCCGAGCGGGAGCTTAACAGATACGCAGTATTTT
CDR3aa: CASSPSGSLTDTQYF

abundance: .
d_gene: TRBD1
v_gene: TRBV27
j_gene: TRBJ1-5
CDR3nt: TGTGCCAGCAGTGCCACAGGGGTGGTACAGCCCCAGCATTTT
CDR3aa: CASSATGVVQPQHF

abundance: once
d_gene: .
v_gene: TRBV4-2
j_gene: TRBJ1-1
CDR3nt: TGTGCCAGCAGCCAATCCGGGGACACTGAAGCTTTCTTT
CDR3aa: CASSQSGDTEAFF

abundance: .
d_gene: TRBD2
v_gene: TRBV11-1
j_gene: TRBJ2-7
CDR3nt: TGTGCCAGCAGTACTAGCGGGATCCACGAGCAGTACTTC
CDR3aa: CASSTSGIHEQYF

abundance: .
d_gene: .
v_gene: TRBV5-1
j_gene: TRBJ2-3
CDR3nt: TGCGCCAGCAGCTTAGTGGGTCAGGTTGGAACAGATACGCAGTATTTT
CDR3aa: CASSLVGQVGTDTQYF

abundance: .
d_gene: .
v_gene: TRBV19
j_gene: TRBJ2-4
CDR3nt: TGTGCCAGTAATCAACTAGGGACTCCCAAAAACATTCAGTACTTC
CDR3aa: CASNQLGTPKNIQYF

abundance: .
d_gene: TRBD2
v_gene: TRBV10-3
j_gene: TRBJ2-1
CDR3nt: TGTGCCATCAGTGGCCTAGCGGGAGACAATGAGCAGTTCTTC
CDR3aa: CAISGLAGDNEQFF

abundance: .
d_gene: .
v_gene: TRBV27
j_gene: TRBJ1-4
CDR3nt: TGTGCCAGCAGGCAGGGCGAAAAACTGTTTTTT
CDR3aa: CASRQGEKLFF

abundance: .
d_gene: .
v_gene: TRBV5-4
j_gene: TRBJ2-3
CDR3nt: TGTGCCAGCAGCTGGACAGGAGGGGGAAATACGCAGTATTTT
CDR3aa: CASSWTGGGNTQYF

abundance: .
d_gene: .
v_gene: TRBV7-9
j_gene: TRBJ2-3
CDR3nt: TGTGCCAGCAGCTTGGTCGTGGCCAGGGGCACAGATACGCAGTATTTT
CDR3aa: CASSLVVARGTDTQYF

abundance: once
d_gene: TRBD1
v_gene: TRBV4-1
j_gene: TRBJ2-1
CDR3nt: TGCGCCAGCAGCCAAGTCCACCCGGGACAGGGTGACAGGGAGCAGTTCTTC
CDR3aa: CASSQVHPGQGDREQFF

abundance: .
d_gene: TRBD1
v_gene: TRBV7-2
j_gene: TRBJ1-5
CDR3nt: TGTGCCAGCAGCGGACAGGGGGGTAGCAATCAGCCCCAGCATTTT
CDR3aa: CASSGQGGSNQPQHF

abundance: few
d_gene: TRBD2
v_gene: TRBV15
j_gene: TRBJ2-5
CDR3nt: TGTGCCACCAGCAGGTGGACTAGCGGGATGGAGACCCAGTACTTC
CDR3aa: CATSRWTSGMETQYF

abundance: .
d_gene: .
v_gene: TRBV28
j_gene: TRBJ2-7
CDR3nt: TGTGCCAGCAGTTTTAGTACGAACTCCTACGAGCAGTACTTC
CDR3aa: CASSFSTNSYEQYF

abundance: .
d_gene: .
v_gene: TRBV7-2
j_gene: TRBJ2-7
CDR3nt: TGTGCCAGCAGCCAACCGGGACAAGTCTACGAGCAGTACTTC
CDR3aa: CASSQPGQVYEQYF

abundance: few
d_gene: .
v_gene: TRBV7-2
j_gene: TRBJ2-1
CDR3nt: TGTGCCAGCAGCTTAGCGGGAGACTCCTACAATGAGCAGTTCTTC
CDR3aa: CASSLAGDSYNEQFF

abundance: .
d_gene: .
v_gene: TRBV9
j_gene: TRBJ2-1
CDR3nt: TGTGCCAGCAGCCCTTCTAGAGCCTCCTACAATGAGCAGTTCTTC
CDR3aa: CASSPSRASYNEQFF